These 4 T cell receptor beta chains were sequenced from one sample in a study of cytomegalovirus exposure and HLA in healthy donors. Produced via immunoSEQ multiplex PCR; TCRdb's table is partial and in-frame only. This table holds roughly 70,000 clones, 70% to 90% found once. The sample was PBMCs. The source of these receptors is a man aged 25-45 years in good health and CMV-seronegative.

The J gene is TRBJ2-7, the V gene TRBV28; 7 bases map to TRBD2. This CDR3 is built from 12 residues. Losses at the gene ends were 6 bases for V and 7 bases for J; bases not matched to a gene: 6. Germline V CDR1 and CDR2: MDHEN, SYDVKM. In DNA form, the CDR3 reads TGTGCCAGCAGCCCTAGCGGCTGGGAGCAGTACTTC. Its protein is CASSPSGWEQYF.

The chain couples TRBV28 to TRBJ2-3; D not certain. The CDR3 contains 17 residues. Trimming removed 5 bases at V and 0 bases at J, with 18 bases between. The germline V gene encodes CDR1 MDHEN and CDR2 SYDVKM. The CDR3 here is CASSPLDAVSSTDTQYF. CDR3 nucleotide sequence: TGTGCCAGCAGTCCCCTCGACGCGGTATCTAGCACAGATACGCAGTATTTT. Supplemented by reference TRBV28 and TRBJ2-3, the full variable domain reads DVKVTQSSRYLVKRTGEKVFLECVQDMDHENMFWYRQDPGLGLRLIYFSYDVKMKEKGDIPEGYSVSREKKERFSLILESASTNQTSMYLCASSPLDAVSSTDTQYFGPGTRLTVL.

This chain links TRBV2 with TRBJ1-2; 9 bases are a match to TRBD1. With 8 bases clipped from V and 6 bases from J, the junction kept 7 bases outside the gene matches. Germline V gene lookup returns CDR1 SNHLY and CDR2 FYNNEI. The CDR3 consists of 13 residues. The DNA for the CDR3 is TGTGCCAGCGAGGGGACAGGGTTTCATGGCTACACCTTC. Encoded protein: CASEGTGFHGYTF.

The gene calls are TRBV9 and TRBJ1-6; 9 bases line up with TRBD1. After removal of 4 bases from V and 8 bases from J, the junction contained 4 bases not matched to a gene. CDR1 is SGDLS and CDR2 is YYNGEE in the germline V gene. This CDR3 is 14 amino acids long. CDR3 sequence: CASSLTGGDSPLHF. CDR3 in DNA: TGTGCCAGCAGCCTGACAGGGGGGGATTCACCCCTCCACTTT.